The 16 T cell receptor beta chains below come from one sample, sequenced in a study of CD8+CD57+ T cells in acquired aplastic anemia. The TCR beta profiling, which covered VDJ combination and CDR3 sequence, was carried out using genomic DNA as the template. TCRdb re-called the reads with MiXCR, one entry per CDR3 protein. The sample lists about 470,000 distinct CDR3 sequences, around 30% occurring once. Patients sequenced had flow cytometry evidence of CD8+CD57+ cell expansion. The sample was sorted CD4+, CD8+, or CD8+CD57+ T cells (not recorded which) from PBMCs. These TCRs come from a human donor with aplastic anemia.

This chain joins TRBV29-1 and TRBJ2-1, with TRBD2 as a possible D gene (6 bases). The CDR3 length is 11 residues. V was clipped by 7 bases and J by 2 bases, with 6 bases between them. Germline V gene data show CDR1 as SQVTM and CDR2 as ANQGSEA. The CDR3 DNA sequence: TGCAGCGGGAGGGCCTACAATGAGCAGTTCTTC. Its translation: CSGRAYNEQFF.

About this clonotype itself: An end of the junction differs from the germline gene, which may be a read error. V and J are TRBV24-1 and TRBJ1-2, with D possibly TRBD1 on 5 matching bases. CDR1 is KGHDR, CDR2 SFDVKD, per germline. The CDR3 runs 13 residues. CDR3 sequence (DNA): TGTGCCACGGGGCGGGGCAGTAACTATGGCCACACCTTC. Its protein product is CATGRGSNYGHTF.

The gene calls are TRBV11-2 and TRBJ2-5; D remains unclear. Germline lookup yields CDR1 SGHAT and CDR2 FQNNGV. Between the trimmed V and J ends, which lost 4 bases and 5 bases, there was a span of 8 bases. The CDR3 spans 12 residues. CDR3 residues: CASSSSRETQYF. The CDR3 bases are TGTGCCAGCAGCTCGTCCAGGGAGACCCAGTACTTC.

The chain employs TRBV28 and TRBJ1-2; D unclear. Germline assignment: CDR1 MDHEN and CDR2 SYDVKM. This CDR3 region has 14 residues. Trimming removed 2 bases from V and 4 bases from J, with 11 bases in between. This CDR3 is CASSLPLTTYGYTF. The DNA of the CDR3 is TGTGCCAGCAGTTTACCACTAACTACCTATGGCTACACCTTC.

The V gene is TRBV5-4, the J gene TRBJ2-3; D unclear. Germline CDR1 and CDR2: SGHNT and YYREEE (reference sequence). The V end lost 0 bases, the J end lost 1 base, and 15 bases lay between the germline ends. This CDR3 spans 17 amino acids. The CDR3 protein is CASSLVLLRDGTDTQYF. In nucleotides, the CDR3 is TGTGCCAGCAGCTTGGTCCTGCTTCGTGACGGCACAGATACGCAGTATTTT.

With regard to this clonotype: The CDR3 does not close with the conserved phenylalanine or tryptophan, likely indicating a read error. CDR3 nucleotides: TGCAGTGCTAGCACACGACAGTACGGGGGCAATCAGCCCCAGCATCTT. Protein: CSASTRQYGGNQPQHL. This chain joins TRBV20-1 and TRBJ1-5; D might be TRBD1 (5 bases). The CDR3 extends over 16 amino acids. With 3 bases removed from V and 2 bases from J, the gap between germline ends came to 17 bases. Germline loops: CDR1 DFQATT, CDR2 SNEGSKA (reference sequence).

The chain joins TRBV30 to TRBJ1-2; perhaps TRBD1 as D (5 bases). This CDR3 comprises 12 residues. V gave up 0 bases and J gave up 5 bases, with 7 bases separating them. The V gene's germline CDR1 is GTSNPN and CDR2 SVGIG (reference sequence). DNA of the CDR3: TGTGCCTGGAGTGTAGCAGGGTATGGCTACACCTTC. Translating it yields CAWSVAGYGYTF.

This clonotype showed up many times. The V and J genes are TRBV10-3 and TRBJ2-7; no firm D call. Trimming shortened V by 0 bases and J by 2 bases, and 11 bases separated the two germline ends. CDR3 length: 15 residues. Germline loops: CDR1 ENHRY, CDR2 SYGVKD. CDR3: CAISESESPTYEQYF. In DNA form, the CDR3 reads TGTGCCATCAGTGAGTCTGAAAGTCCCACCTACGAGCAGTACTTC.

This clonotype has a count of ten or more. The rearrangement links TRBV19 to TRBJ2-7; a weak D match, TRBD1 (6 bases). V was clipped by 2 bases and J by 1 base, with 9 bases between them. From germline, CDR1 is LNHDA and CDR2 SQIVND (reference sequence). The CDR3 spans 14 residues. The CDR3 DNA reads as TGTGCCAGTAGTATACAGGGGCAGTCCTACGAGCAGTACTTC. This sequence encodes CASSIQGQSYEQYF.

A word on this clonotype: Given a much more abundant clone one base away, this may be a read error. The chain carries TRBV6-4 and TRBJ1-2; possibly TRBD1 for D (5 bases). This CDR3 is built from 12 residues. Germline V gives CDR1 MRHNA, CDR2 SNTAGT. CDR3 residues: CAGSEARDGYTF. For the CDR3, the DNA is TGTGCCGGCAGTGAAGCGCGGGACGGCTACACCTTC.

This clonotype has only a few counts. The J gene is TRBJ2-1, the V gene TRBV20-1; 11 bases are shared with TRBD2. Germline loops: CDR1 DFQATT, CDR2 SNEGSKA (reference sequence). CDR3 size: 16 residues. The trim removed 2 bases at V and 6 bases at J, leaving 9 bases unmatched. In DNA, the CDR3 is TGCAGTGCTAGAAAACAGAGGCTAGCGGGAGGCAATGAGCAGTTCTTC. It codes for CSARKQRLAGGNEQFF.

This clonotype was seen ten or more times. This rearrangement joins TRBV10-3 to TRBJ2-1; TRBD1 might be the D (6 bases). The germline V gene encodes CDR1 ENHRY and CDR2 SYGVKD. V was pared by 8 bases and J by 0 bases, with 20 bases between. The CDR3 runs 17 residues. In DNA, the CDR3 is TGTGCCATCTCATTGCCCCCAGGGGCCAGCTCCTACAATGAGCAGTTCTTC. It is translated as CAISLPPGASSYNEQFF.

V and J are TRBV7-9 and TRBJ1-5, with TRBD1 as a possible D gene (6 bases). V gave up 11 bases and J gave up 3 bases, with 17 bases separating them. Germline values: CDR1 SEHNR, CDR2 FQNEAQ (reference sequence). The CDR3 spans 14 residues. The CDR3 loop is CAGKGSGDNQPQHF. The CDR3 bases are TGTGCCGGCAAGGGGTCAGGGGACAATCAGCCCCAGCATTTT.

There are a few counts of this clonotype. The CDR3 sequence: CASSESRGLASYEQYF. CDR3 nucleotide sequence: TGTGCCAGCAGTGAAAGTCGGGGACTAGCTTCCTACGAGCAGTACTTC. V and J are TRBV6-1 and TRBJ2-7, with 9 bases lining up with TRBD2. The germline V gene encodes CDR1 MNHNS and CDR2 SASEGT. The CDR3 length is 16 residues. J was trimmed by 1 base and V by 2 bases; bases with no gene match: 6.

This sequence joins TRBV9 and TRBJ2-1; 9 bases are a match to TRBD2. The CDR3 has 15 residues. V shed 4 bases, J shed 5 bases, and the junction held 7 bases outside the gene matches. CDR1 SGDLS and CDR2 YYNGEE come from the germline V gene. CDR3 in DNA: TGTGCCAGCAGCCCCCGGACTAGCGAGAACAATGAGCAGTTCTTC. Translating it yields CASSPRTSENNEQFF.

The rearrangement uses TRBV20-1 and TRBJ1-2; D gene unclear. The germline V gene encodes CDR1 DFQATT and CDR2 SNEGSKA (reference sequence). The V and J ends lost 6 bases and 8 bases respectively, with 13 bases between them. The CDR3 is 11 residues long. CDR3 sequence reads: CSALAPGGYTF. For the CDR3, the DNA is TGCAGTGCACTCGCTCCGGGGGGCTACACCTTC.